This TCR beta chain appears in the sequencing data of a study of CD8+CD57+ T cells in acquired aplastic anemia. Overall study: CD4+ and CD8+ cells, once sorted, gave DNA averaging 3.2 ug. Reads per healthy sample averaged around 9.9 million (CD4+) and some 11 million (CD8+). Overall study findings and caveats: Found in both controls and patients were approximately 31 CD8+ CDR3 sequences. Patient and control CD8+ Simpson's diversity was not significantly different.

TCR beta VDJ combinations and CDR3 sequences were profiled from genomic DNA. TCRdb called the reads again in MiXCR, with one record for every CDR3 protein. Found here are 60,000 to 75,000 distinct CDR3 sequences, less than 65% of them singletons; the top ten hold 2% to 2.5%. Trimming cost V 2 bases and J 2 bases, with 17 bases left between them. This CDR3 region has 17 residues. This clonotype was counted at least ten times. The antigen remains unidentified. The sequence was collected from a human donor in good health, serving as a control. V gene TRBV12-3 or TRBV12-4 combines with J gene TRBJ2-3, with a tentative D call TRBD2 (6 bases). What was sequenced was sorted CD4+, CD8+, or CD8+CD57+ T cells (not recorded which) from PBMCs. The DNA for the CDR3 is TGTGCCAGCAGTTTAAAGTTAGGCGGGGCAAACACAGATACGCAGTATTTT. Protein product: CASSLKLGGANTDTQYF.